The TCR beta chain described here comes from a study of blood T cell repertoires in COVID-19. Overall study: Acute-phase and convalescent COVID-19 samples originated in the United States, Italy and Spain. T cells, B-cell-depleted T cells, or PBMCs supplied cDNA or gDNA.

Deletions cut 5 bases from V and 11 bases from J, with 13 bases between. This CDR3 has 12 residues. TCRdb's table, derived via immunoSEQ multiplex PCR, lists solely in-frame clones and lacks some. Counted here are about 160,000 clones, about 84% occurring once; the ten biggest clones make up about 6%. All enrollees were roughly 18 to 89 years old and from about 24 US areas. What the recovered Cohort 3 donors had was two negative PCRs, clearance, or symptom resolution. This receptor was taken from a man aged 35-49 years who had recovered from COVID-19. V is TRBV12-3 or TRBV12-4 and J is TRBJ1-5; D call uncertain. Material: PBMCs or T cells enriched from blood (not recorded which). The CDR3 is CASSPDGLTQHF. The CDR3 coding sequence is TGTGCCAGCAGTCCAGACGGGTTGACCCAGCATTTT.